The 8 T cell receptor beta chains reported below all come from one sample, sequenced in a study of cytomegalovirus exposure and HLA in healthy donors. The PCR ran on 60 Vbeta and 13 Jbeta primers. This table comes from immunoSEQ multiplex PCR, and its TCRdb copy is limited to in-frame clones, with some not included. The table includes 130,000 to 150,000 clones, about 80% detected once. The sequenced sample was PBMCs. All receptors come from a male donor in good health and CMV-seropositive.

This chain links TRBV4-3 with TRBJ2-5; possible D gene TRBD2, 6 bases. Trimming took 0 bases from V and 1 from J, leaving 15 bases between them. CDR3 length: 17 residues. Germline-derived CDR1 and CDR2 are LGHNA and YSLEER. CDR3 amino acids: CASSQDWGKGLQETQYF. DNA of the CDR3: TGCGCCAGCAGCCAAGATTGGGGGAAGGGACTCCAAGAGACCCAGTACTTC.

J is TRBJ1-2 and V is TRBV4-3; 8 bases line up with TRBD1. CDR3 length: 15 amino acids. The V gene end was trimmed by 2 bases and the J gene end by 8 bases; junction bases not matched to a gene: 10. CDR1 and CDR2 (germline): LGHNA, YSLEER. The CDR3 DNA is TGCGCCAGCAGCCAATCCGGCAGGGGGCGGGGCGGCTACACCTTC. It encodes CASSQSGRGRGGYTF.

The chain couples TRBV4-3 to TRBJ2-5; possibly TRBD2 for D (5 bases). This CDR3 is built from 15 residues. Germline V gene sequence: CDR1 LGHNA, CDR2 YSLEER. Trimming took off 0 bases at V and 3 bases at J, with 11 bases between the two ends. The CDR3 DNA follows: TGCGCCAGCAGCCAAGATCGGGGTAGGGAAGAGACCCAGTACTTC. It encodes CASSQDRGREETQYF.

The J gene is TRBJ1-5, the V gene TRBV7-6, with 7 nucleotides matching TRBD1. In germline, CDR1 is SGHVS, CDR2 FNYEAQ. This CDR3 is 15 amino acids long. The V and J ends lost 2 bases and 2 bases, in that order; junction bases with no gene match: 3. CDR3: CASSLRGGGNQPQHF. CDR3 coding DNA: TGTGCCAGCAGCTTACGAGGGGGCGGCAATCAGCCCCAGCATTTT.

V gene TRBV21-1 combines with J gene TRBJ1-2; the table names TRBD1, a call not compared with the DNA. TRBV21-1 is shown as a pseudogene. CDR3 size: 16 residues. The CDR3 nucleotides read TGTGCCAGCAGCAAAGACTGGACAGAGGGGAACTATGGCTACACCTTC. Residues: CASSKDWTEGNYGYTF.

The rearrangement uses TRBV5-4 and TRBJ2-2; D perhaps matches TRBD1 (6 bases). V shed 5 bases and J shed 5 bases, with 10 bases lying between them. The CDR3 extends over 13 amino acids. Germline assignment: CDR1 SGHNT and CDR2 YYREEE (reference sequence). CDR3 nucleotide sequence: TGTGCCAGCAGGAGGGACAAGACCGGGGAGCTGTTTTTT. This translates into CASRRDKTGELFF.

The J gene is TRBJ1-2, the V gene TRBV28; 11 bases align to TRBD1. CDR1 is MDHEN, CDR2 SYDVKM, per germline. With V trimmed by 6 bases and J by 1 base, 10 bases remained unmatched. The CDR3 is 17 amino acids. The CDR3 protein is CASSPGTGGFGNYGYTF. CDR3 in DNA: TGTGCCAGCAGCCCAGGGACAGGGGGATTTGGTAACTATGGCTACACCTTC.

J is TRBJ1-2 and V is TRBV5-6, with 9 nucleotides matching TRBD1. CDR3 length equals 17 residues. Germline V lookup: CDR1 SGHDT, CDR2 YYEEEE. The ends lost 4 bases at V and 4 bases at J; junction bases unmatched: 14. CDR3 nucleotide sequence: TGTGCCAGCAGCCATGAGATGACCGGGACAGGGTTCTATGGCTACACCTTC. Translating it yields CASSHEMTGTGFYGYTF.